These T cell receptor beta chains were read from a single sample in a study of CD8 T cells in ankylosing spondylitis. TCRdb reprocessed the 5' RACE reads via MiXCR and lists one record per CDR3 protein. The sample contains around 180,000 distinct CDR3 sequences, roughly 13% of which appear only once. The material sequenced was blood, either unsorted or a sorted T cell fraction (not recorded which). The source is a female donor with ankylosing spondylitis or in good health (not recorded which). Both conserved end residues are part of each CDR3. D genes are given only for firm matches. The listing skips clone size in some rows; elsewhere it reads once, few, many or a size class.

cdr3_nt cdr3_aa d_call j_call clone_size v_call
TGTGCCAGCAGTTACTCTTTGCGGGTCGGGCAGAACTATGGCTACACCTTC CASSYSLRVGQNYGYTF NA TRBJ1-2 many TRBV6-5
TGTGCCAGCACTTCCAACAGGGGGAACCAGCCCCAGCATTTT CASTSNRGNQPQHF TRBD1 TRBJ1-5 NA TRBV6-5
TGTGCCAGCAGTTTCGGCAGGGCCTATAGCAATCAGCCCCAGCATTTT CASSFGRAYSNQPQHF NA TRBJ1-5 many TRBV28
TGTGCCAGCAGGCTATTCGACAGGGCTATCGGGGAGCTGTTTTTT CASRLFDRAIGELFF TRBD1 TRBJ2-2 many TRBV11-2
TGTGCCAGCAGTTTCGGGACAGGGAGCAATCAGCCCCAGCATTTT CASSFGTGSNQPQHF TRBD1 TRBJ1-5 many TRBV12-3/TRBV12-4
TGTGCCAGGAGAAGGACAAACAGAATAACCTACGAGCAGTACTTC CARRRTNRITYEQYF NA TRBJ2-7 many TRBV28
TGTGCCAGCAGTTTAGACGGAGTGGATAATTCACCCCTCCACTTT CASSLDGVDNSPLHF NA TRBJ1-6 many TRBV12-3/TRBV12-4
TGTGCCAGCTCACGACTAGCGGGAGGGCTTGGCACAGATACGCAGTATTTT CASSRLAGGLGTDTQYF TRBD2 TRBJ2-3 NA TRBV18
TGTGCCAGCAGCCAAGGACAGGGCCTCTACAATGAGCAGTTCTTC CASSQGQGLYNEQFF TRBD1 TRBJ2-1 NA TRBV6-1
TGCGCCAGCAGCCCCCCAATATCAGATACGCAGTATTTT CASSPPISDTQYF NA TRBJ2-3 NA TRBV5-1
TGTGCCAGCAGTTTGGTAGCGGGAAGGGACTACGAGCAGTACTTC CASSLVAGRDYEQYF TRBD2 TRBJ2-7 many TRBV12-3/TRBV12-4
TGTGCCAGCAGTCCTCCGCGGAACGAGGGGCATCAGCCCCAGCATTTT CASSPPRNEGHQPQHF NA TRBJ1-5 many TRBV12-3/TRBV12-4
TGTGCCAGCAGCTTCGGGCGGGTCAGCGAGCAGTACTTC CASSFGRVSEQYF NA TRBJ2-7 many TRBV7-2
TGCAGTGCTGACAGCACCCAAGAGACCCAGTACTTC CSADSTQETQYF NA TRBJ2-5 NA TRBV20-1
TGTGCCAGCAGTTCTCTTGGGGGAAAGAACTATGGCTACACCTTC CASSSLGGKNYGYTF NA TRBJ1-2 many TRBV6-5
TGTGCCAGCGGATGGTCAGGGGGAGATCAGCCCCAGCATTTT CASGWSGGDQPQHF TRBD1 TRBJ1-5 few TRBV6-1
TGCAGCGTTGACAACAGGGGAGCAGGCTACACCTTC CSVDNRGAGYTF TRBD1 TRBJ1-2 NA TRBV29-1
TGTGCCAGCAGTCGAACCGGCGAGACCCAGTACTTC CASSRTGETQYF NA TRBJ2-5 few TRBV12-3/TRBV12-4
TGTGCCAGCAGTTTTTCCTCGCTGGGTGGAAACACCATATATTTT CASSFSSLGGNTIYF NA TRBJ1-3 many TRBV12-3/TRBV12-4
TGCGCCAGCAGCCAATGGACAGGGGGGAGCACTGAAGCTTTCTTT CASSQWTGGSTEAFF TRBD1 TRBJ1-1 few TRBV4-3
TGTGCCAGCAGTCCGTGGACAGGGGATGAAAAACTGTTTTTT CASSPWTGDEKLFF TRBD1 TRBJ1-4 many TRBV12-3/TRBV12-4
TGTGCCAGCAGCTTTAGCGGGAGTCAATACAATGAGCAGTTCTTC CASSFSGSQYNEQFF TRBD2 TRBJ2-1 NA TRBV7-9
TGCGCCAGCAGCTTTACCCTAGCGGGAACCAATGAGCAGTTCTTC CASSFTLAGTNEQFF TRBD2 TRBJ2-1 many TRBV5-1